This T cell receptor (beta chain) appears in the sequencing data of a study of shared clonotypes between healthy human individuals. Findings and limits, study-wide: Sharing across a handful of donors was seen in roughly 5.2% of naive CD4 clonotypes.

The CDR3 spans 17 residues. V gave up 0 bases and J gave up 6 bases; unmatched junction bases: 12. Germline V gene sequence: CDR1 MGHRA, CDR2 YSYEKL. Produced via immunoSEQ multiplex PCR; TCRdb's table is partial and in-frame only. The table has more than 2 million clones, roughly 95% seen once. As to this clone: The antigen is not known.

The V gene is TRBV4-1, the J gene TRBJ1-2; 8 nucleotides match TRBD1. The TCR was taken from a young man in good health. The sequenced sample was naive CD4+ T cells sorted from blood. Stated subset: CD45RA+ positively selected. This CDR3 reads CASSQDKDRARADGYTF. The CDR3 DNA is TGCGCCAGCAGCCAAGATAAGGACAGGGCTCGAGCGGATGGCTACACCTTC.